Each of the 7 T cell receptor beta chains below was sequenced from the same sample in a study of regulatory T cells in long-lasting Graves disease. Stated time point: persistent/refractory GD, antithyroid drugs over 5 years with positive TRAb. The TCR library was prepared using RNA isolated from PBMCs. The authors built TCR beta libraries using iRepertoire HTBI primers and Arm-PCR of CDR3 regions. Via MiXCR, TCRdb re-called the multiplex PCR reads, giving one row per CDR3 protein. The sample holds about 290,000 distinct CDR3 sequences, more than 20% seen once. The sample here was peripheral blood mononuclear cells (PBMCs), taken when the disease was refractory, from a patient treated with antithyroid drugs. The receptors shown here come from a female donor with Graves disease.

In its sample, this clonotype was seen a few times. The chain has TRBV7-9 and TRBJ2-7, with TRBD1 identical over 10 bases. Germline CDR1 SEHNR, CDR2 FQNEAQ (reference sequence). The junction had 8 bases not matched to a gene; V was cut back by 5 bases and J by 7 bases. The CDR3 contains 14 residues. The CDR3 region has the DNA TGTGCCAGCAGCGACGGGACAGGGGTTGGGGAGCAGTACTTC. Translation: CASSDGTGVGEQYF.

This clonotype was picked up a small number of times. This CDR3 is CAWSTRVIGETQYF. The CDR3 region has the DNA TGTGCCTGGAGCACCAGGGTAATCGGCGAGACCCAGTACTTC. V and J are TRBV30 and TRBJ2-5; D is perhaps TRBD1 (5 bases). The CDR3 spans 14 residues. V shed 3 bases and J shed 5 bases, with 16 bases lying between them. Germline V gene sequence: CDR1 GTSNPN, CDR2 SVGIG (reference sequence). Variable domain in full (rest from reference TRBV30 and TRBJ2-5): SQTIHQWPATLVQPVGSPLSLECTVEGTSNPNLYWYRQAAGRGLQLLFYSVGIGQISSEVPQNLSASRPQDRQFILSSKKLLLSDSGFYLCAWSTRVIGETQYFGPGTRLLVL.

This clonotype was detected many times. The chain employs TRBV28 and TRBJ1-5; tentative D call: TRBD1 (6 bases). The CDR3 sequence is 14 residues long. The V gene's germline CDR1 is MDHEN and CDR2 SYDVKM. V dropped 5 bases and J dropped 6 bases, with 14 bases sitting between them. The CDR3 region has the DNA TGTGCCAGCAGTAAACAGGGAGGCGGTCAGCCCCAGCATTTT. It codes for CASSKQGGGQPQHF.

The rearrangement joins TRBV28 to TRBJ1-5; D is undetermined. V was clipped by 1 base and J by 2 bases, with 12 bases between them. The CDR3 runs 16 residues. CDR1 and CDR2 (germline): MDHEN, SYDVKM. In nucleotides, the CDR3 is TGTGCCAGCAGTTTATTTAAGGTCGGCGGCAATCAGCCCCAGCATTTT. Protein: CASSLFKVGGNQPQHF.

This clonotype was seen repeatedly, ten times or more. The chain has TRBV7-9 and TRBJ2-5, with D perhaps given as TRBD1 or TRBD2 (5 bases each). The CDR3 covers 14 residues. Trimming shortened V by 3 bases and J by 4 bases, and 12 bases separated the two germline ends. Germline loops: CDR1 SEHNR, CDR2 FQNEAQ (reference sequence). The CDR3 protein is CASSFGWDRETQYF. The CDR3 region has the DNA TGTGCCAGCAGCTTCGGCTGGGACCGAGAGACCCAGTACTTC.

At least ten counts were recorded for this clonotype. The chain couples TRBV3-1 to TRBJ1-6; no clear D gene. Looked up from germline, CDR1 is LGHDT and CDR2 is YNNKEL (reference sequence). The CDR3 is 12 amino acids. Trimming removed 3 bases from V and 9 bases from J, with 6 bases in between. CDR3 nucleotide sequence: TGTGCCAGCAGCCACCCACGTTCACCCCTCCACTTT. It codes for CASSHPRSPLHF.

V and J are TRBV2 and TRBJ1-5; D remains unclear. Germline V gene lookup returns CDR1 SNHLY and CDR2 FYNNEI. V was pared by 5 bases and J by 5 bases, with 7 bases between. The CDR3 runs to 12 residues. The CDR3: CASSFVYQPQHF. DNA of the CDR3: TGTGCCAGCAGTTTCGTCTATCAGCCCCAGCATTTT.